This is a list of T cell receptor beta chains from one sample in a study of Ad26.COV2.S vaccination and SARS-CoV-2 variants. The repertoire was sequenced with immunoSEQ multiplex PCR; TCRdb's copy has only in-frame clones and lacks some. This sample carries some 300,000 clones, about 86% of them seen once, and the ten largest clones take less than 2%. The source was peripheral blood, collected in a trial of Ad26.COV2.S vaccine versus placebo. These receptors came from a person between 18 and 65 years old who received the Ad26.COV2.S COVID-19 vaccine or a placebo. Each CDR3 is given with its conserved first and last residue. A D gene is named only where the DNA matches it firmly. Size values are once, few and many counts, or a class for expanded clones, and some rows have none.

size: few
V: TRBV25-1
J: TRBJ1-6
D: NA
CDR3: CASSESGQLYSPLHF
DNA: TGTGCCAGCAGTGAATCGGGACAACTGTATTCACCCCTCCACTTT

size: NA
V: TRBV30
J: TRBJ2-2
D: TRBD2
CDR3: CAWSGGAGTGELFF
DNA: TGTGCCTGGAGCGGGGGGGCCGGGACCGGGGAGCTGTTTTTT

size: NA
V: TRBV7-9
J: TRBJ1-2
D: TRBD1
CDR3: CASSKSHRPGDRENYGYTF
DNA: TGTGCCAGCAGCAAGTCCCACCGACCTGGGGACAGGGAAAACTATGGCTACACCTTC

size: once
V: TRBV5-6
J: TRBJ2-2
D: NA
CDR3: CASRGGLGGNTGELFF
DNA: TGTGCCAGCAGAGGCGGACTAGGGGGAAACACCGGGGAGCTGTTTTTT

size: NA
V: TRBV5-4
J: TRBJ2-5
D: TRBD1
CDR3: CASKTGDETQYF
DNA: TGTGCCAGTAAGACAGGGGATGAGACCCAGTACTTC

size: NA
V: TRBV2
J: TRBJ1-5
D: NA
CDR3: CASTDAGGINRNQPQHF
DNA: TGTGCCAGCACCGACGCCGGGGGAATTAATCGCAATCAGCCCCAGCATTTT

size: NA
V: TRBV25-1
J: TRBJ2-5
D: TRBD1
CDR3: CASSGTGQAQETQYF
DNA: TGTGCCAGCAGTGGAACGGGACAGGCCCAAGAGACCCAGTACTTC

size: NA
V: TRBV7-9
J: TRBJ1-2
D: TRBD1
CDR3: CASTATGQGHYGYTF
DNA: TGTGCCAGCACCGCTACGGGACAGGGCCACTATGGCTACACCTTC

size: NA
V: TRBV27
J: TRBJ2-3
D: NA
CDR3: CASSLQGTADTQYF
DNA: TGTGCCAGCAGTTTACAGGGGACCGCAGATACGCAGTATTTT

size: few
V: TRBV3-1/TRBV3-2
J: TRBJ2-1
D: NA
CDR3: CASRGPGNEQFF
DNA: TGTGCCAGCAGGGGTCCAGGGAATGAGCAGTTCTTC